A single T cell receptor (beta chain) is shown here with its context. Antigen: not known. These data originate in a study of PD-1 blockade in classical Hodgkin lymphoma. Findings and limits, study-wide: There was a significant rise in CD4+ TCR diversity by C4D1, with no such rise for CD8+. Baseline diversity in complete responders resembled that of newly diagnosed patients.

Germline CDR1 reads KGHSH; CDR2 reads LQKENI. This CDR3 is 16 amino acids long. V dropped 0 bases and J dropped 1; count of bases not matched to a gene: 5. Every patient had relapsed following autologous stem cell transplantation, and cohorts differed in brentuximab vedotin exposure. The authors purified CD4+ T cells from thawed PBMCs by magnetic negative selection. Best response was recorded as complete response, partial response or progressive disease. Produced via immunoSEQ multiplex PCR; TCRdb's table is partial and in-frame only. The data contain 30,000 or so clones, approximately 83% of them singletons.

This chain links TRBV18 with TRBJ1-1; 7 bases map to TRBD1. The source of this sequence is a human donor with classical Hodgkin lymphoma. Sequencing was performed on CD4+ T cells from blood, taken at baseline. Here the CDR3 DNA reads TGTGCCAGCTCACCACCTCGGACAGGACAGAACACTGAAGCTTTCTTT. Translating it yields CASSPPRTGQNTEAFF.